The T cell receptor beta chain described here comes from a study of regulatory T cells in long-lasting Graves disease. Germline values: CDR1 LNHNV, CDR2 YYDKDF (reference sequence). V was trimmed by 0 bases and J by 3 bases, leaving 11 bases between them. This CDR3 comprises 15 residues. Investigators prepared the TCR beta libraries by applying iRepertoire HTBI primers and Arm-PCR of CDR3 regions. Via MiXCR, TCRdb re-called the multiplex PCR reads, giving one row per CDR3 protein. The sample consists of about 220,000 distinct CDR3 sequences, approximately 18% of them appearing once. The time point here: newly diagnosed GD, antithyroid drugs for less than 3 months. The TCR library used RNA extracted from PBMCs. The data were also submitted as part of a second study, on T cells in Graves' hyperthyroidism and ophthalmopathy. According to that study: Exclusion criteria comprised uncontrolled infection, other autoimmune disease, pregnancy or lactation.

The chain carries TRBV15 and TRBJ1-2, with TRBD1 as a possible D gene (6 bases). The material was peripheral blood mononuclear cells (PBMCs), obtained at new diagnosis, from a patient treated with antithyroid drugs. This receptor was taken from a woman aged 25 to 39 with Graves disease. CDR3 protein: CATSRDRRGDYGYTF. CDR3 in DNA: TGTGCCACCAGCAGAGATCGGAGGGGGGACTATGGCTACACCTTC.